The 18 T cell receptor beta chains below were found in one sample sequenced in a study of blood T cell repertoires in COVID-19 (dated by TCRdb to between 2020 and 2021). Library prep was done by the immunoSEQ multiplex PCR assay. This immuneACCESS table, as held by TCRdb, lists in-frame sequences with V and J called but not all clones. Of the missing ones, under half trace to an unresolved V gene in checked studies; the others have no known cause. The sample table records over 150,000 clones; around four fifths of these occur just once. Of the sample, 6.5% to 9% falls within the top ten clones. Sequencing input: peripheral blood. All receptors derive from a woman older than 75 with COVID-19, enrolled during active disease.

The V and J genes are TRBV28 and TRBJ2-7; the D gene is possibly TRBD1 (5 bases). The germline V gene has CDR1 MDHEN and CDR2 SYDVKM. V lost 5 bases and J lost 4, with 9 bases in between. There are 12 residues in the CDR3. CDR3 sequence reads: CASSAQGYEQYF. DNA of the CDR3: TGTGCCAGCAGTGCCCAGGGTTACGAGCAGTACTTC.

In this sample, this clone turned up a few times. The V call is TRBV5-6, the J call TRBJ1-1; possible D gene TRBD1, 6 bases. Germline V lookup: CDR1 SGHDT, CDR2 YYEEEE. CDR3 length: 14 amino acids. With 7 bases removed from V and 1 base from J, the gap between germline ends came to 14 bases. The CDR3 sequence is CASWGGGQNTEAFF. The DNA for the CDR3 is TGTGCCAGCTGGGGCGGGGGGCAGAACACTGAAGCTTTCTTT.

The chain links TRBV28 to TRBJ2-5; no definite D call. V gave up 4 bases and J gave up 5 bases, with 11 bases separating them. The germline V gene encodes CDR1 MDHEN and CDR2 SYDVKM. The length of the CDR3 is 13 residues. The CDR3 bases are TGTGCCAGCAGTTCCTCCGTCGGGGAGACCCAGTACTTC. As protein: CASSSSVGETQYF. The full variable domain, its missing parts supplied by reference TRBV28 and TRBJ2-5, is DVKVTQSSRYLVKRTGEKVFLECVQDMDHENMFWYRQDPGLGLRLIYFSYDVKMKEKGDIPEGYSVSREKKERFSLILESASTNQTSMYLCASSSSVGETQYFGPGTRLLVL.

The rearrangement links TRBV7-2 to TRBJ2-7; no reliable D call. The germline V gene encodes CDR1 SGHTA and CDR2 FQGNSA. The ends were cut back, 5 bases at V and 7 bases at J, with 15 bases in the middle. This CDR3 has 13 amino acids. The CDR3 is CASSLPGLKEQYF. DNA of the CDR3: TGTGCCAGCAGCCTACCTGGGCTCAAGGAGCAGTACTTC.

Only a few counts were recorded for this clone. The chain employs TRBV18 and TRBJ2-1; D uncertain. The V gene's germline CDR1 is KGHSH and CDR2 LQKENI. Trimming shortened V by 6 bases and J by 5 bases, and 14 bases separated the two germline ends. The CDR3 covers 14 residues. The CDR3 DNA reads TGTGCCAGCTCCAACACCGCGGCGGACAATGAGCAGTTCTTC. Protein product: CASSNTAADNEQFF.

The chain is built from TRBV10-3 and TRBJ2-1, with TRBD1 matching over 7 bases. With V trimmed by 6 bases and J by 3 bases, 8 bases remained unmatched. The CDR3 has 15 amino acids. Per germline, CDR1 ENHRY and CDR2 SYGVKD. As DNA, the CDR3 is TGTGCCATCAGGGGACAGACTACGGGCTACAATGAGCAGTTCTTC. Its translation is CAIRGQTTGYNEQFF.

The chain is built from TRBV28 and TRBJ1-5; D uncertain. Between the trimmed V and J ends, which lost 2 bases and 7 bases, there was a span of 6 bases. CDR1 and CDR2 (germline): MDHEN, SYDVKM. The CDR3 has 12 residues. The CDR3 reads CASSLIGQPQHF. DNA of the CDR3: TGTGCCAGCAGTTTAATTGGCCAGCCCCAGCATTTT.

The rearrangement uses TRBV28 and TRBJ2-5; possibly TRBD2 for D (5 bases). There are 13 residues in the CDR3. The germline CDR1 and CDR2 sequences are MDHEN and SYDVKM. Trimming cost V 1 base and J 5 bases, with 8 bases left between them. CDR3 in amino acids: CASSLLARETQYF. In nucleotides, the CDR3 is TGTGCCAGCAGTTTATTAGCGCGGGAGACCCAGTACTTC.

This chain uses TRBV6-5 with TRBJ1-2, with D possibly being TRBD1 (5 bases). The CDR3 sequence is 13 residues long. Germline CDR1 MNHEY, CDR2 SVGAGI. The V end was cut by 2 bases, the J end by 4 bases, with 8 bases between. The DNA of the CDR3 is TGTGCCAGCAGTTACGGGGGAGGCTATGGCTACACCTTC. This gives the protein CASSYGGGYGYTF.

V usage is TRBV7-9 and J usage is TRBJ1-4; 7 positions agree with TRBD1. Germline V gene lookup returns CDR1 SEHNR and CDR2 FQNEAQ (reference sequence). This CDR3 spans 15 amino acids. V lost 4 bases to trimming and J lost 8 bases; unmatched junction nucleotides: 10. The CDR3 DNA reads TGTGCCAGCAGCTCTCCGACAGGGCAGGGGGAAAAACTGTTTTTT. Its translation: CASSSPTGQGEKLFF.

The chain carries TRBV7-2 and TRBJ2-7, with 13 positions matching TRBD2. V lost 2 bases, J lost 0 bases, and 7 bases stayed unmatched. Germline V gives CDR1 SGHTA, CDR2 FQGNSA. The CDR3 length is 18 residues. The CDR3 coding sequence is TGTGCCAGCAGCTTAACGACTAGCGGGGGGTCTTACTCCTACGAGCAGTACTTC. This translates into CASSLTTSGGSYSYEQYF. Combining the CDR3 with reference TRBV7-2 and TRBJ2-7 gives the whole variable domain GAGVSQSPSNKVTEKGKDVELRCDPISGHTALYWYRQSLGQGLEFLIYFQGNSAPDKSGLPSDRFSAERTGGSVSTLTIQRTQQEDSAVYLCASSLTTSGGSYSYEQYFGPGTRLTVT.

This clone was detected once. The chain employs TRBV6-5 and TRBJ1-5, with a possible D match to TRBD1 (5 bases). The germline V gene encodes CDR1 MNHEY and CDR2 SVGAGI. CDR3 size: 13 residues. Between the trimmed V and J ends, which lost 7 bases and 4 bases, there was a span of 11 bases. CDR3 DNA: TGTGCCAGCACTCCTGGGGGGAATCAGCCCCAGCATTTT. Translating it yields CASTPGGNQPQHF.

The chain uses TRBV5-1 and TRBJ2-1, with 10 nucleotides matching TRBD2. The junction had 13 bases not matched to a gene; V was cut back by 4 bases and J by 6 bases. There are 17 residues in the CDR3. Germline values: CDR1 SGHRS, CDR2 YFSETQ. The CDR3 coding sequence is TGCGCCAGCAGCCTGTTAGCGGGGGGAGGTCACGGCAATGAGCAGTTCTTC. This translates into CASSLLAGGGHGNEQFF.

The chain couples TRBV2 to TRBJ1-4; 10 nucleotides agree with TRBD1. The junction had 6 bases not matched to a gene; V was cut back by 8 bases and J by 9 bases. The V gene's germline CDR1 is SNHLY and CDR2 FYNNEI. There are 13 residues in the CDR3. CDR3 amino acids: CASGTGARKKLFF. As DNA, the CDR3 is TGTGCCAGCGGGACAGGGGCGAGGAAAAAACTGTTTTTT.

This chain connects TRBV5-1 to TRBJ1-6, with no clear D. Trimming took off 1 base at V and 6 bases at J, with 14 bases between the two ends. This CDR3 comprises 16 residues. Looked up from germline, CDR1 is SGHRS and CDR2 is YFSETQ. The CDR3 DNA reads TGCGCCAGCAGCTTGAATAATCTGCGCGTTAATTCACCCCTCCACTTT. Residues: CASSLNNLRVNSPLHF.

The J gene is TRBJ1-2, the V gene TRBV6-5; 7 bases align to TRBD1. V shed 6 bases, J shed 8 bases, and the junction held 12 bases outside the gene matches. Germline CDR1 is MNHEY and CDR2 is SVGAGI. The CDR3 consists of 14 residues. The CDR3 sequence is CASSTLQGMEGYTF. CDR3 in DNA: TGTGCCAGCAGCACCCTACAGGGGATGGAGGGCTACACCTTC.

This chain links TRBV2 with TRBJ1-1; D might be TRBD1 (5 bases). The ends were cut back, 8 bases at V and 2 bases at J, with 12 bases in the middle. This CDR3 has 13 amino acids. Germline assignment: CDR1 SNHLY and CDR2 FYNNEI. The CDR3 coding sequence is TGTGCCAGCTCTGGCGACAGTAACACTGAAGCTTTCTTT. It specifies CASSGDSNTEAFF.

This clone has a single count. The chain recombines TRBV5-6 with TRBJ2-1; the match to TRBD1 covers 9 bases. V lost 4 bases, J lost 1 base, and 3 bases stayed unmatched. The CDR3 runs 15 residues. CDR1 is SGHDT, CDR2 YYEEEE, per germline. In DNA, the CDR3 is TGTGCCAGCAGCCCCGGGACAGGGTCCTACAATGAGCAGTTCTTC. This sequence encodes CASSPGTGSYNEQFF. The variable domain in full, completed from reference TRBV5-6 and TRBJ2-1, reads DAGVTQSPTHLIKTRGQQVTLRCSPKSGHDTVSWYQQALGQGPQFIFQYYEEEERQRGNFPDRFSGHQFPNYSSELNVNALLLGDSALYLCASSPGTGSYNEQFFGPGTRLTVL.